These 32 T cell receptor beta chains were all obtained from the same sample, sequenced in a study of cytomegalovirus exposure and HLA in healthy donors. This PCR relied on a set of 60 Vbeta primers and 13 Jbeta primers. Profiled with immunoSEQ multiplex PCR; TCRdb holds only in-frame clones, not every one. The table has 150,000 to 200,000 clones, around four fifths seen once; the top ten hold about 3.1%. Sequenced input: PBMCs. These receptors originate from a female donor in good health and CMV-seronegative.

V usage is TRBV14 and J usage is TRBJ2-1, with D unclear. The germline V and J ends were trimmed by 2 bases and 3 bases, with 14 bases remaining between them. This CDR3 spans 16 amino acids. Germline lookup yields CDR1 SGHDN and CDR2 FVKESK. The CDR3 sequence is CASSQLPASIYNEQFF. DNA for the CDR3: TGTGCCAGCAGCCAATTACCAGCGTCAATCTACAATGAGCAGTTCTTC.

Concerning this clone: The germline gene is not matched at one end of the junction; a read error may be the cause. This chain links TRBV7-9 with TRBJ1-5, with D perhaps matching TRBD1 (6 bases). Germline V gene sequence: CDR1 SEHNR, CDR2 FQNEAQ (reference sequence). The CDR3 spans 15 residues. In DNA form, the CDR3 reads TGTTCCAGCAGTTCAGGGGAGTTAGGCGTGGAGCCCCAGCATTTT. The encoded protein is CSSSSGELGVEPQHF.

The chain recombines TRBV2 with TRBJ1-1, with TRBD1 matching 7 bases. The germline gives CDR1 SNHLY, CDR2 FYNNEI. Germline trimming cut 2 bases from V and 0 bases from J; bases unmatched to any gene: 6. The CDR3 consists of 16 residues. CDR3 nucleotides: TGTGCCAGCAGTGAAAGGGGGACAGAAATGAACACTGAAGCTTTCTTT. It codes for CASSERGTEMNTEAFF. Complete variable domain (other parts from reference TRBV2 and TRBJ1-1): EPEVTQTPSHQVTQMGQEVILRCVPISNHLYFYWYRQILGQKVEFLVSFYNNEISEKSEIFDDQFSVERPDGSNFTLKIRSTKLEDSAMYFCASSERGTEMNTEAFFGQGTRLTVV.

The chain uses TRBV4-1 and TRBJ1-2; TRBD1 matches 10 bases. J gave up 2 bases and V 4 bases, and 4 bases lay outside the gene matches. The germline gives CDR1 MGHRA, CDR2 YSYEKL. This CDR3 spans 15 amino acids. CDR3 coding DNA: TGCGCCAGCAGCCTCCAGGACAGGGGGAACTATGGCTACACCTTC. Its protein is CASSLQDRGNYGYTF.

The V gene is TRBV7-9, the J gene TRBJ2-1, with TRBD1 matching over 10 bases. Germline lookup yields CDR1 SEHNR and CDR2 FQNEAQ (reference sequence). The CDR3 runs 18 residues. With V trimmed by 5 bases and J by 3 bases, 13 bases remained unmatched. The CDR3 loop reads CASSILTRDRGLYNEQFF. The CDR3 region has the DNA TGTGCCAGCAGCATCCTAACCCGGGACAGGGGCCTCTACAATGAGCAGTTCTTC.

This chain joins TRBV7-9 and TRBJ2-7; perhaps TRBD2 as D (5 bases). The CDR3 contains 15 residues. Trimming took 2 bases from V and 0 from J, leaving 11 bases between them. Per germline, CDR1 SEHNR and CDR2 FQNEAQ (reference sequence). The CDR3 protein is CASSLNQRSSYEQYF. The CDR3 coding sequence is TGTGCCAGCAGCTTAAACCAGCGGAGCTCCTACGAGCAGTACTTC.

The chain joins TRBV21-1 to TRBJ2-5; the table's D call of TRBD2 was not tested on the DNA. TRBV21-1 is marked as a pseudogene. This CDR3 has 16 residues. CDR3 in DNA: TGTGCCAGCAGCAAAGGGATAGCGGGCTACCAAGAGACCCAGTACTTC. As protein: CASSKGIAGYQETQYF.

The chain employs TRBV28 and TRBJ1-5; 9 bases agree with TRBD1. The V segment lost 2 bases and the J segment 1 base; nucleotides outside the gene matches: 6. The CDR3 totals 17 residues. The germline gives CDR1 MDHEN, CDR2 SYDVKM. The CDR3 bases are TGTGCCAGCAGTTTAAGGAGGGGACAGGGCAGCAATCAGCCCCAGCATTTT. Protein product: CASSLRRGQGSNQPQHF.

The J gene is TRBJ2-2, the V gene TRBV7-3; 10 bases map to TRBD1. CDR3 length equals 16 residues. Germline CDR1 is SGHTA and CDR2 is FQGTGA. Trimming took 6 bases from V and 1 from J; bases not matched to a gene: 5. In DNA form, the CDR3 reads TGTGCCAGCAGTCCCGGGACAGGGGAGAACACCGGGGAGCTGTTTTTT. Protein sequence: CASSPGTGENTGELFF. The full variable domain, in which reference TRBV7-3 and TRBJ2-2 provide the parts outside the CDR3, is GAGVSQTPSNKVTEKGKYVELRCDPISGHTALYWYRQSLGQGPEFLIYFQGTGAADDSGLPNDRFFAVRPEGSVSTLKIQRTERGDSAVYLCASSPGTGENTGELFFGEGSRLTVL.

The chain carries TRBV2 and TRBJ1-4; D possibly corresponds to TRBD1 (5 bases). With 2 bases removed from V and 8 bases from J, the gap between germline ends came to 15 bases. The CDR3 is made up of 15 amino acids. Looked up from germline, CDR1 is SNHLY and CDR2 is FYNNEI. The CDR3 spells CASSENPGRVEKLFF. The DNA of the CDR3 is TGTGCCAGCAGTGAAAACCCAGGGCGCGTAGAAAAACTGTTTTTT.

J is TRBJ2-6 and V is TRBV10-3, with D possibly matching TRBD1 (6 bases). The CDR3 contains 16 residues. Germline lookup yields CDR1 ENHRY and CDR2 SYGVKD. Trimming cost V 8 bases and J 0 bases, with 14 bases left between them. This CDR3 reads CAIPRGPSSGANVLTF. DNA of the CDR3: TGTGCCATCCCCAGGGGTCCATCCTCTGGGGCCAACGTCCTGACTTTC.

The CDR3 sequence: CASLSGPYGYTF. Here the CDR3 DNA reads TGTGCCAGCCTTAGTGGGCCCTATGGCTACACCTTC. The J gene is TRBJ1-2, the V gene TRBV9; D is undetermined. The CDR3 runs to 12 residues. Looked up from germline, CDR1 is SGDLS and CDR2 is YYNGEE. The germline V and J ends were trimmed by 7 bases and 4 bases, with 11 bases remaining between them. Based on the CDR3 plus reference TRBV9 and TRBJ1-2, the full variable domain is DSGVTQTPKHLITATGQRVTLRCSPRSGDLSVYWYQQSLDQGLQFLIQYYNGEERAKGNILERFSAQQFPDLHSELNLSSLELGDSALYFCASLSGPYGYTFGSGTRLTVV.

The chain joins TRBV28 to TRBJ2-7; tentative D call: TRBD2 (6 bases). The CDR3 sequence is 14 residues long. Deletions cut 7 bases from V and 3 bases from J, with 16 bases between. Germline V gene data show CDR1 as MDHEN and CDR2 as SYDVKM. CDR3 protein: CASTLGRKGYEQYF. Written as DNA, the CDR3 is TGTGCCAGCACCCTAGGGAGGAAGGGCTACGAGCAGTACTTC. The entire variable domain, with the rest obtained from reference TRBV28 and TRBJ2-7, is as follows: DVKVTQSSRYLVKRTGEKVFLECVQDMDHENMFWYRQDPGLGLRLIYFSYDVKMKEKGDIPEGYSVSREKKERFSLILESASTNQTSMYLCASTLGRKGYEQYFGPGTRLTVT.

This clone was found a few times. This chain uses TRBV7-2 with TRBJ1-1; the match to TRBD1 covers 7 bases. Trimming cost V 4 bases and J 2 bases; bases outside gene matches: 13. Germline CDR1 SGHTA, CDR2 FQGNSA. The CDR3 loop spans 17 amino acids. CDR3 nucleotides: TGTGCCAGCAGCTATAGACCAGAGGGGGCCTACAACACTGAAGCTTTCTTT. Translated: CASSYRPEGAYNTEAFF.

The chain employs TRBV28 and TRBJ2-7; possible D gene TRBD1, 5 bases. Trimming shortened V by 1 base and J by 4 bases, and 11 bases separated the two germline ends. The length of the CDR3 is 14 residues. Looked up from germline, CDR1 is MDHEN and CDR2 is SYDVKM. The CDR3 sequence is CASSLYEDSYEQYF. The CDR3, as DNA: TGTGCCAGCAGTTTATACGAAGACAGTTACGAGCAGTACTTC.

V is TRBV13 and J is TRBJ2-7, with TRBD2 identical over 12 bases. Germline lookup yields CDR1 PRHDT and CDR2 FYEKMQ (reference sequence). CDR3 length: 15 residues. Losses at the gene ends were 5 bases for V and 3 bases for J; bases not matched to a gene: 5. CDR3: CASSPRTSGNYEQYF. The CDR3 DNA reads as TGTGCCAGCAGCCCAAGGACTAGCGGGAACTACGAGCAGTACTTC.

The V call is TRBV7-2, the J call TRBJ2-3, with a possible D match to TRBD1 (6 bases). Trimming left V 2 bases short and J 3 bases short, with 12 bases between. Germline CDR1 and CDR2: SGHTA and FQGNSA. The CDR3 spans 15 residues. CDR3 sequence reads: CASSLFRGETDTQYF. In nucleotides, the CDR3 is TGTGCCAGCAGCTTATTCAGGGGCGAGACAGATACGCAGTATTTT.

The V gene is TRBV19, the J gene TRBJ1-3, with TRBD1 matching over 7 bases. This CDR3 region has 14 residues. The V gene end was trimmed by 10 bases and the J gene end by 0 bases; junction bases not matched to a gene: 6. CDR1 and CDR2 from the germline V gene are LNHDA and SQIVND (reference sequence). The CDR3 protein is CATGDRRSGNTIYF. DNA of the CDR3: TGTGCCACCGGGGACAGACGCTCTGGAAACACCATATATTTT. The full variable domain, rest sourced from reference TRBV19 and TRBJ1-3, is DGGITQSPKYLFRKEGQNVTLSCEQNLNHDAMYWYRQDPGQGLRLIYYSQIVNDFQKGDIAEGYSVSREKKESFPLTVTSAQKNPTAFYLCATGDRRSGNTIYFGEGSWLTVV.

As DNA, the CDR3 is TGTGCCAGCAGTTCAAGACTAGCGGGGTCCTACGAGCAGTACTTC. This encodes CASSSRLAGSYEQYF. This chain uses TRBV7-9 with TRBJ2-7, with 11 bases fitting TRBD2. The junction had 5 bases not matched to a gene; V was cut back by 6 bases and J by 1 base. The CDR3 runs to 15 residues. Germline V gene sequence: CDR1 SEHNR, CDR2 FQNEAQ (reference sequence).

The CDR3 reads CSVVGESYEQYF. In DNA form, the CDR3 reads TGCAGCGTTGTCGGGGAGTCCTACGAGCAGTACTTC. The V gene is TRBV29-1, the J gene TRBJ2-7; a possible D gene is TRBD2 (5 bases). This CDR3 region has 12 residues. CDR1 SQVTM and CDR2 ANQGSEA come from the germline V gene. The germline V and J ends were trimmed by 4 bases and 1 base, with 8 bases remaining between them.

The chain employs TRBV5-1 and TRBJ1-3, with 9 bases matching TRBD1. The J segment lost 3 bases and the V segment lost 4 bases, leaving 14 bases of the junction unmatched. Germline V gene sequence: CDR1 SGHRS, CDR2 YFSETQ. This CDR3 is 18 amino acids long. CDR3: CASSPYVVTGGNGNTIYF. As DNA, the CDR3 is TGCGCCAGCAGCCCCTATGTCGTTACAGGGGGCAATGGAAACACCATATATTTT.

This clone was seen a few times. J is TRBJ1-1 and V is TRBV10-3; possible D gene TRBD1, 6 bases. This CDR3 contains 14 residues. V was cut by 3 bases and J by 6 bases, with 14 bases left in between. Looked up from germline, CDR1 is ENHRY and CDR2 is SYGVKD. The CDR3 sequence: CAISDPTGTPEAFF. The CDR3 coding sequence is TGTGCCATCAGTGACCCTACAGGGACGCCTGAAGCTTTCTTT.

The V gene is TRBV13, the J gene TRBJ1-3; possible D gene TRBD1, 5 bases. Germline CDR1 and CDR2: PRHDT and FYEKMQ (reference sequence). V dropped 7 bases and J dropped 0 bases, with 10 bases sitting between them. CDR3 size: 14 residues. The CDR3 loop is CASNHRSSGNTIYF. CDR3 bases: TGTGCCAGCAACCACAGGAGCTCTGGAAACACCATATATTTT. Supplemented by reference TRBV13 and TRBJ1-3, the full variable domain reads AAGVIQSPRHLIKEKRETATLKCYPIPRHDTVYWYQQGPGQDPQFLISFYEKMQSDKGSIPDRFSAQQFSDYHSELNMSSLELGDSALYFCASNHRSSGNTIYFGEGSWLTVV.

The rearrangement joins TRBV15 to TRBJ2-7; D is ambiguous. Per the germline V gene, CDR1 is LNHNV and CDR2 is YYDKDF (reference sequence). The CDR3 has 15 residues. V was shortened by 0 bases and J by 4 bases, with 13 bases between the two germline ends. CDR3: CATSRDGPDIYEQYF. For the CDR3, the DNA is TGTGCCACCAGCAGAGATGGTCCAGACATTTACGAGCAGTACTTC.

The chain combines TRBV29-1 with TRBJ1-2, with 7 bases that match TRBD1. The germline CDR1 and CDR2 sequences are SQVTM and ANQGSEA. The V segment lost 6 bases and the J segment 5 bases; nucleotides outside the gene matches: 9. The CDR3 runs to 13 residues. The CDR3 is CSVLPGTDYGYTF. The CDR3 DNA sequence: TGCAGCGTCCTTCCCGGGACAGATTATGGCTACACCTTC. The full variable domain, completed using reference TRBV29-1 and TRBJ1-2, is SAVISQKPSRDICQRGTSLTIQCQVDSQVTMMFWYRQQPGQSLTLIATANQGSEATYESGFVIDKFPISRPNLTFSTLTVSNMSPEDSSIYLCSVLPGTDYGYTFGSGTRLTVV.

This clone turned up a few times. The chain uses TRBV14 and TRBJ2-2, with TRBD1 matching 9 bases. V lost 4 bases to trimming and J lost 3 bases; unmatched junction nucleotides: 6. CDR1 is SGHDN, CDR2 FVKESK, per germline. The CDR3 runs 16 residues. The CDR3 region is CASSPTGGGHTGELFF. Written as DNA, the CDR3 is TGTGCCAGCAGCCCGACAGGGGGGGGACACACCGGGGAGCTGTTTTTT.

The chain carries TRBV6-5 and TRBJ1-5; 11 bases align to TRBD1. The CDR3 loop spans 15 amino acids. Germline V gene data show CDR1 as MNHEY and CDR2 as SVGAGI. Losses at the gene ends were 6 bases for V and 4 bases for J; bases not matched to a gene: 5. The CDR3 region has the DNA TGTGCCAGCAGCCGGGACAGGGGGTCGAATCAGCCCCAGCATTTT. Protein product: CASSRDRGSNQPQHF.

The chain employs TRBV5-6 and TRBJ2-7, with D maybe TRBD1 (7 bases). Between the trimmed V and J ends, which lost 4 bases and 1 base, there was a span of 12 bases. CDR1 and CDR2 (germline): SGHDT, YYEEEE. The CDR3 sequence is 14 residues long. CDR3 amino acids: CASSPGDSSYEQYF. In DNA, the CDR3 is TGTGCCAGCAGCCCGGGGGACAGTTCCTACGAGCAGTACTTC.

This chain links TRBV7-2 with TRBJ2-7; weak D call: TRBD2 (5 bases). The CDR3 runs to 13 residues. The V gene lost 2 bases and the J gene lost 1 base, with 6 bases spanning the gap. CDR1 and CDR2 (germline): SGHTA, FQGNSA. As DNA, the CDR3 is TGTGCCAGCAGCTTACGGACTTCCTACGAGCAGTACTTC. It translates to CASSLRTSYEQYF.

J is TRBJ2-7 and V is TRBV27; 15 nucleotides match TRBD2. The length of the CDR3 is 15 residues. V gave up 3 bases and J gave up 4 bases; unmatched junction bases: 1. Germline values: CDR1 MNHEY, CDR2 SMNVEV (reference sequence). This chain's CDR3 is CASSLGLAGGYEQYF. The CDR3 DNA reads as TGTGCCAGCAGTTTGGGACTAGCGGGAGGTTACGAGCAGTACTTC.

The J gene is TRBJ2-1, the V gene TRBV5-1, with 8 positions matching TRBD2. J lost 1 base, V lost 4 bases, and 7 bases had no gene match. Germline V lookup: CDR1 SGHRS, CDR2 YFSETQ. CDR3 length equals 16 residues. The CDR3 here is CASSRWAGGSYNEQFF. CDR3 DNA: TGCGCCAGCAGCCGGTGGGCGGGAGGATCCTACAATGAGCAGTTCTTC. The entire variable domain, with the rest obtained from reference TRBV5-1 and TRBJ2-1, is as follows: KAGVTQTPRYLIKTRGQQVTLSCSPISGHRSVSWYQQTPGQGLQFLFEYFSETQRNKGNFPGRFSGRQFSNSRSEMNVSTLELGDSALYLCASSRWAGGSYNEQFFGPGTRLTVL.

The chain carries TRBV7-3 and TRBJ2-7; TRBD1 matches at 9 bases. Germline CDR1 is SGHTA and CDR2 is FQGTGA. This CDR3 has 15 amino acids. With V trimmed by 5 bases and J by 0 bases, 5 bases remained unmatched. This CDR3 is CASSLGGQGSYEQYF. The CDR3 bases are TGTGCCAGCAGCCTCGGGGGACAGGGCTCCTACGAGCAGTACTTC.